The clone carrying this TCR beta chain was counted many times. Its antigen is as yet unknown. These data come from a study of T-cell memory formation after mild COVID-19. Study-wide background: The study found TCR clusters largely donor specific. Study-level findings and limits: Later expanders leaned toward CD4+, whereas clones contracting from day 15 to 85 were balanced CD4/CD8. For contracting clones, CD4+ ones sat mainly in CM and EM, CD8+ in EMRA.

With constant-segment primers, 5'RACE yielded cDNA libraries of TCR alpha and TCR beta that carried sample barcodes and UMIs. Using its own MiXCR run on the 5' RACE reads, TCRdb lists one record per CDR3 protein. The sample contains fewer than 140,000 distinct CDR3 sequences, around 12% of which appear only once. CDR1 and CDR2 from the germline V gene are SEHNR and FQNEAQ (reference sequence). CDR3 size: 12 residues. V gave up 1 base and J gave up 4 bases, with 5 bases separating them. This TCR was sampled from an adult woman who had mild COVID-19 (a few samples of this study predate the infection). Cell type and time point are not known. V and J are TRBV7-9 and TRBJ2-7; D not certain. Input material: PBMCs or a T cell subset sorted from them (not recorded which). Here the CDR3 DNA reads TGTGCCAGCAGCTTAGACCAGTACGAGCAGTACTTC. This sequence encodes CASSLDQYEQYF.